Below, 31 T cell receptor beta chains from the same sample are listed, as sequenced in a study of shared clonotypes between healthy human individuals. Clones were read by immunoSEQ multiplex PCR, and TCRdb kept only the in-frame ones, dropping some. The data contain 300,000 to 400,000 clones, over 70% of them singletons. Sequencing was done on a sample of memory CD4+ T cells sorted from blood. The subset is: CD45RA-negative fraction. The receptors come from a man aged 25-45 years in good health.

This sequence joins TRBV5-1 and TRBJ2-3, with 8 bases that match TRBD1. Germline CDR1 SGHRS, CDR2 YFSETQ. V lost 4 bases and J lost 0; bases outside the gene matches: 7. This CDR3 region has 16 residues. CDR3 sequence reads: CASSTDRGYSTDTQYF. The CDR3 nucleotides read TGCGCCAGCAGCACAGACAGGGGCTACAGCACAGATACGCAGTATTTT.

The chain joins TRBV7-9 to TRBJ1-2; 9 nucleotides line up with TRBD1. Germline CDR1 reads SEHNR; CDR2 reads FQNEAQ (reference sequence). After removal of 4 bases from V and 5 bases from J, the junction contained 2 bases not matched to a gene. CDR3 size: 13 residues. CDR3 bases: TGTGCCAGCAGCTCAGGACAGGGGTATGGCTACACCTTC. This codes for CASSSGQGYGYTF.

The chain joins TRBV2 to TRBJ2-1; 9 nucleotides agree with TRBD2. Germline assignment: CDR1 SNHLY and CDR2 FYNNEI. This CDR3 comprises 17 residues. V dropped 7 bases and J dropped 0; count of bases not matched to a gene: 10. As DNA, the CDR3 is TGTGCCAGCAAGGATAGCGGGGGATCGGACTCCTACAATGAGCAGTTCTTC. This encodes CASKDSGGSDSYNEQFF.

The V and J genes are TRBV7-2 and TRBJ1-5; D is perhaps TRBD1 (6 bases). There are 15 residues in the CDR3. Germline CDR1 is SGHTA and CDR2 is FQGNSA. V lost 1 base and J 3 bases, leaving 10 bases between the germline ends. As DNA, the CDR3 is TGTGCCAGCAGCTTAGGGGGGGACAACAATCAGCCCCAGCATTTT. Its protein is CASSLGGDNNQPQHF.

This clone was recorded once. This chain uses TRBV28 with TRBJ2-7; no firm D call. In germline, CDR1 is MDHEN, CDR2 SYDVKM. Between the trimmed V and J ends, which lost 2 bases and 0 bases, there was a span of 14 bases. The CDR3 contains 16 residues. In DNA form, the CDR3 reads TGTGCCAGCAGTTTAATTTACGGCGGAAGCTCCTACGAGCAGTACTTC. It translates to CASSLIYGGSSYEQYF.

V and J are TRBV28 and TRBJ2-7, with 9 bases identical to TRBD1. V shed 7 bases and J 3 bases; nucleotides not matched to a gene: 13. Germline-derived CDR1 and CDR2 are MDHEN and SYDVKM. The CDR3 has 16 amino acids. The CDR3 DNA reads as TGTGCCAGCAAAAAAATGGCTCGGACAGGGGTCTACGAGCAGTACTTC. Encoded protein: CASKKMARTGVYEQYF.

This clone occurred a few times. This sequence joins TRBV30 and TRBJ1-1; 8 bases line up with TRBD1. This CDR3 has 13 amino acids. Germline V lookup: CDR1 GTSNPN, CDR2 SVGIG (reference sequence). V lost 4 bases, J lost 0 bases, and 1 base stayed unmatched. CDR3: CAWMGQVNTEAFF. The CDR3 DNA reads TGTGCCTGGATGGGACAGGTGAACACTGAAGCTTTCTTT.

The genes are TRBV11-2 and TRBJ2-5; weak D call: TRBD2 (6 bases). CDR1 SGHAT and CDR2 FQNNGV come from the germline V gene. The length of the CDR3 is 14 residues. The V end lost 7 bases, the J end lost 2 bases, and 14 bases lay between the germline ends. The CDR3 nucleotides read TGTGCCAGCACCAAGACCCGGGGGCAAGAGACCCAGTACTTC. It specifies CASTKTRGQETQYF.

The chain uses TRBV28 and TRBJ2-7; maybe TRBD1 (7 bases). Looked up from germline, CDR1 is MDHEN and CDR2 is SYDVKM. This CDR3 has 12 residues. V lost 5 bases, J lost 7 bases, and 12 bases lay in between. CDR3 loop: CASSQQGREQYF. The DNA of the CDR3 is TGTGCCAGCAGTCAACAGGGGAGGGAGCAGTACTTC.

CDR3 sequence: CASSLKGVQYEQYF. CDR3 DNA: TGTGCCAGCAGTTTGAAGGGGGTTCAATACGAGCAGTACTTC. The gene calls are TRBV27 and TRBJ2-7; D perhaps matches TRBD1 (6 bases). This CDR3 contains 14 residues. V lost 3 bases, J lost 4 bases, and 13 bases lay in between. Germline V gene lookup returns CDR1 MNHEY and CDR2 SMNVEV (reference sequence).

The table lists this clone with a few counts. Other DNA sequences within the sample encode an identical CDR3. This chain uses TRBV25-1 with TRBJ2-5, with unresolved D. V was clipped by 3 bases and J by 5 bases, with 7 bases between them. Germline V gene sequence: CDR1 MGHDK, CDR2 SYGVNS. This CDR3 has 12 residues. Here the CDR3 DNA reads TGTGCCAGCAGTGAGTTGGGGGAGACCCAGTACTTC. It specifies CASSELGETQYF. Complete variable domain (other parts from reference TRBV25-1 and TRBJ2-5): EADIYQTPRYLVIGTGKKITLECSQTMGHDKMYWYQQDPGMELHLIHYSYGVNSTEKGDLSSESTVSRIRTEHFPLTLESARPSHTSQYLCASSELGETQYFGPGTRLLVL.

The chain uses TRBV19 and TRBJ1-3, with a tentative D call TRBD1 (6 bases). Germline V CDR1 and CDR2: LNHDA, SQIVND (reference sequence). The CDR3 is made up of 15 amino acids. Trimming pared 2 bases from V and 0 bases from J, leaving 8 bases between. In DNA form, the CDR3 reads TGTGCCAGTAGTATAAGGGACAACTCTGGAAACACCATATATTTT. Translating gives CASSIRDNSGNTIYF.

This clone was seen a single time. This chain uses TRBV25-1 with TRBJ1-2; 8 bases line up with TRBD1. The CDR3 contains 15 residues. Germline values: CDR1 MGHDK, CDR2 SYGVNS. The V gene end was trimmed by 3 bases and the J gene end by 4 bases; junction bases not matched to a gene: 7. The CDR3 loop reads CASSETGVVIYGYTF. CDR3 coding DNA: TGTGCCAGCAGTGAGACAGGGGTTGTTATCTATGGCTACACCTTC.

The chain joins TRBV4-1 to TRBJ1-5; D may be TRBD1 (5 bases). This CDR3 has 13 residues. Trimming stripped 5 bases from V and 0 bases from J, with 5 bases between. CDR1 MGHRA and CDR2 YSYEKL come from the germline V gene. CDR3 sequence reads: CASSDSSNQPQHF. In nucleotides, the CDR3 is TGCGCCAGCAGCGACAGTAGCAATCAGCCCCAGCATTTT.

The DNA for the CDR3 is TGTGCCAGCAGCGTTAGCGGTTTCTCTCCGAAGGAGCTGTTTTTT. It translates to CASSVSGFSPKELFF. This rearrangement joins TRBV7-2 to TRBJ2-2, with D maybe TRBD2 (6 bases). V was cut by 5 bases and J by 10 bases, with 20 bases left in between. The CDR3 runs to 15 residues. CDR1 is SGHTA, CDR2 FQGNSA, per germline.

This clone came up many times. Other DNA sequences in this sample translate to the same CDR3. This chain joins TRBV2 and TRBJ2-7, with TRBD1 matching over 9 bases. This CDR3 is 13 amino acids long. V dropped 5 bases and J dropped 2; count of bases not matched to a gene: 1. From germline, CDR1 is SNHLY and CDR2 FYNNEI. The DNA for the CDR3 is TGTGCCAGCAGTCGGGACAGGGCCTACGAGCAGTACTTC. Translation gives CASSRDRAYEQYF.

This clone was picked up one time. The CDR3 nucleotides read TGTGCCTGGAGTGTAGGATCATGGAAGCAGTTCTTC. This gives the protein CAWSVGSWKQFF. The V call is TRBV30, the J call TRBJ2-1; unclear D gene. The V gene's germline CDR1 is GTSNPN and CDR2 SVGIG (reference sequence). This CDR3 region has 12 residues. V shed 0 bases and J shed 11 bases, with 11 bases lying between them.

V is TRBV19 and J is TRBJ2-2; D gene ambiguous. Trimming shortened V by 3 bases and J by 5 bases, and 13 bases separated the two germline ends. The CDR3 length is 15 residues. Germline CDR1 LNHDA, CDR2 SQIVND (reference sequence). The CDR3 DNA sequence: TGTGCCAGTAGTATGGGCCGGACGACTACCGGGGAGCTGTTTTTT. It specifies CASSMGRTTTGELFF.

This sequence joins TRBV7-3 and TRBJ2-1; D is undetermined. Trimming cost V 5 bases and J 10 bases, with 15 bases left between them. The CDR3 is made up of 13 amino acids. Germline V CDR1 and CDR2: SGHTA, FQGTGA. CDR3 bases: TGTGCCAGCAGCCCCCAGGCCAATTACGAGCAGTTCTTC. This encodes CASSPQANYEQFF.

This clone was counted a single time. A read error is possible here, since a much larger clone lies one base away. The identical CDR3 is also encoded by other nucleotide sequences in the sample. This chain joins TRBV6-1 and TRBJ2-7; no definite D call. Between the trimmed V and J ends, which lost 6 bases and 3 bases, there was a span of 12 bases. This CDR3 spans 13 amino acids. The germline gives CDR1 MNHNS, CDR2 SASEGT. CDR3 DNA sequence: TGTGCCAGCAGGATTTCTACGGGCTACGAGCAGTACTTC. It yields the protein CASRISTGYEQYF.

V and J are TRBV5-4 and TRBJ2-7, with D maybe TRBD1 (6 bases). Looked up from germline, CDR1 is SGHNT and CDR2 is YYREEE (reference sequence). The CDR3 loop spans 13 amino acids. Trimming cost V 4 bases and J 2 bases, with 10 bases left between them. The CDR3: CASSVRDTYEQYF. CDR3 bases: TGTGCCAGCAGCGTCCGGGACACCTACGAGCAGTACTTC.

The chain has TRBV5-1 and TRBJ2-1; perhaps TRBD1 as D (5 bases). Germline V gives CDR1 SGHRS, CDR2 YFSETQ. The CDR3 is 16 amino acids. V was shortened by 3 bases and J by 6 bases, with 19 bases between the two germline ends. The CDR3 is CASSSAGYPIANEQFF. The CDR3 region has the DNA TGCGCCAGCAGCTCCGCAGGGTACCCTATCGCCAATGAGCAGTTCTTC.

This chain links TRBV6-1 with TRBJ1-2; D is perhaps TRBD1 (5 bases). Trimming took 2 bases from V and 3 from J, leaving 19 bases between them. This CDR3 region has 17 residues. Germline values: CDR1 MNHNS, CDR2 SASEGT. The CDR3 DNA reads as TGTGCCAGCAGTGAAACAAGGGGTCGCCCATTTTACTATGGCTACACCTTC. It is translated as CASSETRGRPFYYGYTF.

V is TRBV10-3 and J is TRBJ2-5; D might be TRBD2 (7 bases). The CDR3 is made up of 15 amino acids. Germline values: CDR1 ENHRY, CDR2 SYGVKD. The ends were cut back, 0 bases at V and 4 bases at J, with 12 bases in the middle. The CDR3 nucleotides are TGTGCCATCAGTGAGTCAAGGGGAGGGGGAGAGACCCAGTACTTC. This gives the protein CAISESRGGGETQYF.

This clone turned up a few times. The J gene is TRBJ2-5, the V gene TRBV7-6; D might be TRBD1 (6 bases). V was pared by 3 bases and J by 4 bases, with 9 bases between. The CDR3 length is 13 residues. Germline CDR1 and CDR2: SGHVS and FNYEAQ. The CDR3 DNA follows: TGTGCCAGCAGCTTTACCAGGGGAGAGACCCAGTACTTC. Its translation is CASSFTRGETQYF.

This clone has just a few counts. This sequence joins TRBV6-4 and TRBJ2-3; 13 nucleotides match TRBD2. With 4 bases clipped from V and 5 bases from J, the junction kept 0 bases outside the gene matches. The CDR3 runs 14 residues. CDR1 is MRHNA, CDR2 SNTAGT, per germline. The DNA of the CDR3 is TGTGCCAGCAGTGGACTAGCGGGAGGAGATACGCAGTATTTT. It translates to CASSGLAGGDTQYF.

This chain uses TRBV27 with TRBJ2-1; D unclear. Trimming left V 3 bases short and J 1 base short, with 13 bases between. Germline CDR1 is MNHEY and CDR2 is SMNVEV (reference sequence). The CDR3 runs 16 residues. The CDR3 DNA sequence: TGTGCCAGCAGTTTGTTTAGGGCCGGTTCCTACAATGAGCAGTTCTTC. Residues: CASSLFRAGSYNEQFF.

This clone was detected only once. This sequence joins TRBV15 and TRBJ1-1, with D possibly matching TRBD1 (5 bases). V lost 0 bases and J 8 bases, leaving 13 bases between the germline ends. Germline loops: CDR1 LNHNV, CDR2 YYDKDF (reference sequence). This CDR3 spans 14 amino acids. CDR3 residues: CATSRETPRGEAFF. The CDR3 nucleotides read TGTGCCACCAGCAGAGAGACCCCCCGGGGGGAAGCTTTCTTT.

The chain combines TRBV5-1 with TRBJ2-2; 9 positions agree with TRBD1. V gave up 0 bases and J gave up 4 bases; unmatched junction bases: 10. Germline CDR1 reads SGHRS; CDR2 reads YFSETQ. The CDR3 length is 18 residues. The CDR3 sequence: CASSLAQTGTGTTGELFF. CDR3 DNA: TGCGCCAGCAGCTTGGCCCAAACCGGGACAGGGACCACCGGGGAGCTGTTTTTT.

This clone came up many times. The CDR3 protein is CASSLSSTGRANTGELFF. The CDR3 region has the DNA TGTGCCAGCAGTTTATCGAGCACAGGAAGGGCGAACACCGGGGAGCTGTTTTTT. This chain links TRBV27 with TRBJ2-2; weak D call: TRBD1 (5 bases). The CDR3 loop spans 18 amino acids. Germline V gene lookup returns CDR1 MNHEY and CDR2 SMNVEV (reference sequence). Deletions cut 0 bases from V and 0 bases from J, with 14 bases between.

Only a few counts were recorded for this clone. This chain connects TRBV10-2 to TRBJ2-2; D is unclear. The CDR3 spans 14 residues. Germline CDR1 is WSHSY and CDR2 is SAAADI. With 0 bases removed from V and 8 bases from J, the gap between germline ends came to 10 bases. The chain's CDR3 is CASSESTQGGELFF. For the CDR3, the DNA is TGCGCCAGCAGTGAGTCGACACAAGGGGGGGAGCTGTTTTTT.